The rows below give T cell receptor beta chains drawn from one sample of a study of shared T cell receptors in the human thymus. Generated by immunoSEQ multiplex PCR, the TCRdb table keeps only in-frame clones and is missing some. Here the sample spans some 640,000 clones, 70% to 90% being singletons. The same data also went into a second study, on human thymus T cells.

Sequenced material: thymocytes. Receptor source: a boy under three years old with a congenital heart defect. CDR3s include the opening cysteine and the closing phenylalanine or tryptophan. The D gene is left open where the match is weak. Some rows mark clone size as missing; the rest say once, few, many or name a class of expanded clone.

v_gene	j_gene	d_gene	abundance	CDR3aa	CDR3nt
TRBV28	TRBJ1-5	TRBD1	NA	CASSPGQGKQPQHF	TGTGCCAGCAGCCCGGGACAGGGGAAACAGCCCCAGCATTTT
TRBV20-1	TRBJ2-1	NA	NA	CSASRGNEQFF	TGCAGTGCTAGTAGGGGCAATGAGCAGTTCTTC
TRBV14	TRBJ2-2	NA	once	CASSLAGELFF	TGTGCCAGCAGCCTCGCCGGGGAGCTGTTTTTT
TRBV27	TRBJ1-2	TRBD1	few	CASSQTGQGRNGYTF	TGTGCCAGCAGTCAAACGGGACAGGGTAGGAATGGCTACACCTTC
TRBV6-5	TRBJ1-4	NA	NA	CASSYLADRGILFF	TGTGCCAGCAGTTACTTAGCAGACCGGGGAATTCTGTTTTTT
TRBV18	TRBJ2-3	NA	few	CASSPRDTDTQYF	TGTGCCAGCTCACCTCGAGACACAGATACGCAGTATTTT
TRBV29-1	TRBJ2-5	TRBD2	NA	CSVEVTSGRFGTQYF	TGCAGCGTTGAAGTTACTAGCGGGAGATTCGGGACCCAGTACTTC
TRBV5-1	TRBJ1-2	NA	NA	CASSLGGGEASYGYTF	TGCGCCAGCAGCTTGGGAGGTGGGGAGGCGTCCTATGGCTACACCTTC
TRBV23-1	TRBJ2-7	TRBD2	NA	CASSRGALAGAGYEQYF	TGCGCCAGCAGTCGGGGCGCTCTAGCGGGGGCCGGCTACGAGCAGTACTTC
TRBV28	TRBJ1-3	NA	NA	CASRPDSSSGNTIYF	TGTGCCAGCAGACCAGACTCAAGCTCTGGAAACACCATATATTTT
TRBV30	TRBJ2-7	NA	NA	CAWSRGRYEQYF	TGTGCCTGGAGTCGGGGTCGTTACGAGCAGTACTTC
TRBV30	TRBJ2-2	TRBD2	NA	CAWSLGLAENTGELFF	TGTGCCTGGAGTTTAGGACTAGCTGAGAACACCGGGGAGCTGTTTTTT
TRBV4-2	TRBJ2-2	TRBD2	NA	CASSQDLGGGTGELFF	TGTGCCAGCAGCCAAGATTTGGGGGGGGGCACCGGGGAGCTGTTTTTT
TRBV6-6	TRBJ1-5	TRBD1	NA	CASSYSGTGTQHF	TGTGCCAGCAGTTACTCCGGGACAGGGACCCAGCATTTT
TRBV6-1	TRBJ1-5	NA	NA	CASTSVFSNQPQHF	TGTGCCAGCACTTCGGTTTTTAGCAATCAGCCCCAGCATTTT
TRBV6-1	TRBJ2-7	TRBD2	NA	CASSEPAGRYEQYF	TGTGCCAGCAGTGAACCAGCGGGGAGGTACGAGCAGTACTTC
TRBV9	TRBJ2-3	TRBD2	NA	CASSPRGAGVADTQYF	TGTGCCAGCAGCCCCCGAGGGGCGGGAGTGGCAGATACGCAGTATTTT
TRBV7-9	TRBJ1-1	NA	NA	CASSAGDTEAFF	TGTGCCAGCAGCGCGGGGGACACTGAAGCTTTCTTT
TRBV4-3	TRBJ1-6	TRBD1	NA	CASSQRPGQGLSPLHF	TGCGCCAGCAGCCAGAGACCGGGACAGGGTCTGTCACCCCTCCACTTT
TRBV4-3	TRBJ2-2	NA	NA	CASSQAQGPPGRTGELFF	TGCGCCAGCAGCCAAGCACAGGGCCCTCCGGGGCGAACCGGGGAGCTGTTTTTT
TRBV13	TRBJ2-7	TRBD2	once	CASSLLLPRGGTYEQYF	TGTGCCAGCAGCTTACTCCTCCCTCGCGGGGGGACCTACGAGCAGTACTTC